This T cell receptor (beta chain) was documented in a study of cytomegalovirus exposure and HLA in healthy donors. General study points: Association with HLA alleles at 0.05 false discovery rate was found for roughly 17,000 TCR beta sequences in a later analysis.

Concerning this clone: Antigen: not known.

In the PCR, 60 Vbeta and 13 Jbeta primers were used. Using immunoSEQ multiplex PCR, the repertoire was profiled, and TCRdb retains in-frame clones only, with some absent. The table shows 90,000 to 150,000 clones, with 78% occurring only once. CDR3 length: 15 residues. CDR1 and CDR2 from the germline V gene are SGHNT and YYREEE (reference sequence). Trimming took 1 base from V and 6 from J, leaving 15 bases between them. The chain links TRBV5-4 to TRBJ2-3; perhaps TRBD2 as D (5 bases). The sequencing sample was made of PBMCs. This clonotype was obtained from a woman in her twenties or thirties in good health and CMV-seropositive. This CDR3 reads CASSLSGPSGDTQYF. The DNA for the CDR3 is TGTGCCAGCAGCTTGTCGGGCCCCTCGGGGGATACGCAGTATTTT.